Sequencing of this TCR beta chain was carried out in a study of memory CD8 T cells in hepatitis C reinfection. Turning to the study itself: Peak reinfection sampling occurred 3 to 8 weeks after detected reinfection.

J gave up 4 bases and V 0 bases, and 3 bases lay outside the gene matches. CDR3 length equals 15 residues. Germline CDR1 is ENHRY and CDR2 is SYGVKD. Time point meaning: peak reinfection, 3 to 8 weeks after reinfection detection. TCR sequencing was done directly ex vivo on sorted cells, without expansion in vitro. Donors were people who inject drugs in the Montreal HEPCO cohort. Total naive CD8 T cells were sorted as viable CD3+ CD8+ CD45RO- cells from a couple of donors. The data were produced by immunoSEQ multiplex PCR, yet TCRdb's version contains in-frame clones alone and is incomplete. The table includes 35,000 to 50,000 clones, approximately 90% detected once.

The rearrangement links TRBV10-3 to TRBJ2-7; 10 bases line up with TRBD2. Source material: naive CD8+ T cells sorted from blood. The TCR comes from a man between 18 and 35 years old with hepatitis C virus infection. This CDR3 reads CAISESNSGRYEQYF. CDR3 bases: TGTGCCATCAGTGAGTCGAATAGCGGGAGGTACGAGCAGTACTTC.